Below are 25 T cell receptor beta chains sequenced from a single sample in a study of blood T cell repertoires in COVID-19. Using immunoSEQ multiplex PCR, the repertoire was profiled, and TCRdb retains in-frame clones only, with some absent. Of fewer than 25,000 clones listed, more than 75% were seen once; the top ten hold just over 5%. Sequencing used peripheral blood. The source is a man over 45 with active COVID-19.

The chain combines TRBV11-2 with TRBJ2-5, with 8 bases aligning to TRBD2. This CDR3 has 17 amino acids. J was trimmed by 2 bases and V by 1 base; bases with no gene match: 9. Germline V gene data show CDR1 as SGHAT and CDR2 as FQNNGV. The CDR3 reads CASSLGSLAGNQETQYF. The DNA of the CDR3 is TGTGCCAGCAGCTTAGGTTCCCTAGCGGGTAATCAAGAGACCCAGTACTTC.

This sequence joins TRBV6-5 and TRBJ2-7; TRBD1 is a possible D gene (6 bases). The germline V gene encodes CDR1 MNHEY and CDR2 SVGAGI. The ends were cut back, 2 bases at V and 2 bases at J, with 13 bases in the middle. The CDR3 has 15 residues. CDR3 nucleotide sequence: TGTGCCAGCAGTTACCTGTCAGGGGCAACCTACGAGCAGTACTTC. Protein product: CASSYLSGATYEQYF.

V is TRBV15 and J is TRBJ2-7; D is unresolved. V lost 0 bases, J lost 3 bases, and 6 bases lay in between. CDR1 and CDR2 from the germline V gene are LNHNV and YYDKDF (reference sequence). The CDR3 extends over 13 amino acids. The CDR3 reads CATSRDLGYEQYF. CDR3 DNA sequence: TGTGCCACCAGCAGAGATCTCGGCTACGAGCAGTACTTC.

The chain uses TRBV19 and TRBJ1-5; D perhaps matches TRBD1 (6 bases). The CDR3 runs 15 residues. CDR1 is LNHDA, CDR2 SQIVND, per germline (reference sequence). V gave up 6 bases and J gave up 0 bases, with 12 bases separating them. The CDR3 region is CASSPRGASNQPQHF. Here the CDR3 DNA reads TGTGCCAGTAGCCCCAGGGGTGCTAGCAATCAGCCCCAGCATTTT.

The V call is TRBV7-3, the J call TRBJ1-2; 9 bases map to TRBD1. With 8 bases clipped from V and 4 bases from J, the junction kept 8 bases outside the gene matches. This CDR3 is built from 14 residues. The germline V gene encodes CDR1 SGHTA and CDR2 FQGTGA. The CDR3, as DNA: TGTGCCAGCGGACCGGGACAGGGCTCCTATGGCTACACCTTC. It encodes CASGPGQGSYGYTF.

The CDR3 DNA sequence: TGCGCCAGCAGCCAAGCCGTGTCTGGAAACACCATATATTTT. This encodes CASSQAVSGNTIYF. The chain is built from TRBV4-1 and TRBJ1-3; D call uncertain. There are 14 residues in the CDR3. V was cut by 1 base and J by 1 base, with 5 bases left in between. Germline CDR1 and CDR2: MGHRA and YSYEKL.

The chain carries TRBV28 and TRBJ1-5, with 9 bases lining up with TRBD1. CDR1 and CDR2 from the germline V gene are MDHEN and SYDVKM. The CDR3 totals 18 residues. V lost 6 bases to trimming and J lost 2 bases; unmatched junction nucleotides: 14. The CDR3 protein is CASSRSGQGGSGNQPQHF. CDR3 sequence (DNA): TGTGCCAGCAGCCGGTCGGGACAGGGAGGGTCGGGCAATCAGCCCCAGCATTTT.

The rearrangement uses TRBV7-9 and TRBJ1-2; the match to TRBD1 covers 7 bases. V shed 3 bases and J 8 bases; nucleotides not matched to a gene: 9. The CDR3 covers 14 residues. Germline CDR1 reads SEHNR; CDR2 reads FQNEAQ (reference sequence). CDR3 region: CASSFTTGAPGYTF. The CDR3 DNA is TGTGCCAGCAGCTTTACCACAGGGGCCCCCGGCTACACCTTC.

The chain uses TRBV5-1 and TRBJ2-1; 11 nucleotides line up with TRBD2. V was pared by 1 base and J by 0 bases, with 0 bases of the junction left unmatched. The CDR3 is 16 amino acids. The V gene's germline CDR1 is SGHRS and CDR2 YFSETQ. In DNA, the CDR3 is TGCGCCAGCAGCTTGACTAGCGGGAGCTCCTACAATGAGCAGTTCTTC. As protein: CASSLTSGSSYNEQFF.

CDR3 in amino acids: CASSYSRTYYEQYF. The CDR3 DNA is TGTGCCAGCAGTTACTCACGTACATACTACGAGCAGTACTTC. The V call is TRBV6-2 or TRBV6-3, the J call TRBJ2-7; D unclear. This CDR3 contains 14 residues. The V end lost 0 bases, the J end lost 3 bases, and 9 bases lay between the germline ends. The germline CDR1 and CDR2 sequences are MNHEY and SVGEGT.

A single count supports this clone. The chain couples TRBV2 to TRBJ2-1; D call uncertain. This CDR3 contains 11 residues. The V gene lost 5 bases and the J gene lost 6 bases, with 5 bases spanning the gap. Germline CDR1 is SNHLY and CDR2 is FYNNEI. CDR3 sequence: CASSSFNEQFF. Written as DNA, the CDR3 is TGTGCCAGCAGTTCATTCAATGAGCAGTTCTTC. Based on the CDR3 plus reference TRBV2 and TRBJ2-1, the full variable domain is EPEVTQTPSHQVTQMGQEVILRCVPISNHLYFYWYRQILGQKVEFLVSFYNNEISEKSEIFDDQFSVERPDGSNFTLKIRSTKLEDSAMYFCASSSFNEQFFGPGTRLTVL.

The chain joins TRBV25-1 to TRBJ2-1, with D possibly being TRBD2 (6 bases). The V and J ends lost 3 bases and 5 bases respectively, with 14 bases between them. CDR1 is MGHDK and CDR2 is SYGVNS in the germline V gene. This CDR3 comprises 15 residues. This CDR3 reads CASSDLWRGDNEQFF. The CDR3 bases are TGTGCCAGCAGTGATTTATGGCGGGGAGACAATGAGCAGTTCTTC.

V gene TRBV19 combines with J gene TRBJ2-7; 11 bases fit TRBD2. The trim removed 5 bases at V and 3 bases at J, leaving 9 bases unmatched. The germline V gene encodes CDR1 LNHDA and CDR2 SQIVND (reference sequence). The CDR3 consists of 16 residues. CDR3 nucleotides: TGTGCCAGTAGTTTTGGAACTAGCGGGAGAGTCTACGAGCAGTACTTC. It specifies CASSFGTSGRVYEQYF. Combining the CDR3 with reference TRBV19 and TRBJ2-7 gives the whole variable domain DGGITQSPKYLFRKEGQNVTLSCEQNLNHDAMYWYRQDPGQGLRLIYYSQIVNDFQKGDIAEGYSVSREKKESFPLTVTSAQKNPTAFYLCASSFGTSGRVYEQYFGPGTRLTVT.

The rearrangement uses TRBV7-2 and TRBJ1-2; TRBD1 matches 9 bases. Trimming took 5 bases from V and 4 from J; bases not matched to a gene: 5. This CDR3 has 14 amino acids. Per germline, CDR1 SGHTA and CDR2 FQGNSA. The CDR3 DNA reads as TGTGCCAGCAGCACGGACAGGGGCGTCTATGGCTACACCTTC. The encoded protein is CASSTDRGVYGYTF.

This rearrangement joins TRBV4-1 to TRBJ2-3, with D possibly TRBD1 on 5 matching bases. The CDR3 contains 16 residues. V was trimmed by 1 base and J by 0 bases, leaving 11 bases between them. Germline CDR1 reads MGHRA; CDR2 reads YSYEKL. CDR3 bases: TGCGCCAGCAGCCAAGTCTGGGGCCTAAGCACAGATACGCAGTATTTT. Residues: CASSQVWGLSTDTQYF.

V usage is TRBV18 and J usage is TRBJ2-1, with 15 nucleotides matching TRBD2. Germline assignment: CDR1 KGHSH and CDR2 LQKENI. Trimming took 3 bases from V and 7 from J; bases not matched to a gene: 7. The CDR3 has 17 amino acids. The CDR3 sequence is CASSPLLGTSGGNEQFF. In DNA, the CDR3 is TGTGCCAGCTCACCGTTACTCGGGACTAGCGGGGGGAATGAGCAGTTCTTC.

This chain joins TRBV2 and TRBJ1-1, with TRBD1 matching 7 bases. Looked up from germline, CDR1 is SNHLY and CDR2 is FYNNEI. V dropped 1 base and J dropped 1; count of bases not matched to a gene: 3. CDR3 size: 15 residues. CDR3 nucleotides: TGTGCCAGCAGTGAAGAAGCAGGGGGGAACACTGAAGCTTTCTTT. It translates to CASSEEAGGNTEAFF.

V and J are TRBV27 and TRBJ2-7; D perhaps matches TRBD1 (5 bases). The CDR3 covers 14 residues. Germline CDR1 is MNHEY and CDR2 is SMNVEV (reference sequence). V was shortened by 2 bases and J by 3 bases, with 11 bases between the two germline ends. The CDR3 region has the DNA TGTGCCAGCAGTTTAAAGGGGATTCTCTACGAGCAGTACTTC. This sequence encodes CASSLKGILYEQYF.

This chain uses TRBV18 with TRBJ2-4, with TRBD1 matching 8 bases. Germline-derived CDR1 and CDR2 are KGHSH and LQKENI. The CDR3 consists of 14 residues. The ends lost 3 bases at V and 7 bases at J; junction bases unmatched: 5. CDR3: CASSPSDRENIQYF. The CDR3 DNA reads as TGTGCCAGCTCACCCTCGGACAGGGAGAACATTCAGTACTTC.

Only a few counts were recorded for this clone. The chain combines TRBV20-1 with TRBJ1-5; TRBD1 aligns across 9 bases. The CDR3 is made up of 15 amino acids. Per the germline V gene, CDR1 is DFQATT and CDR2 is SNEGSKA (reference sequence). Trimming cost V 3 bases and J 5 bases; bases outside gene matches: 8. CDR3 sequence: CSASSWTGDDQPQHF. CDR3 DNA sequence: TGCAGTGCTAGTAGTTGGACAGGGGACGATCAGCCCCAGCATTTT.

The rearrangement uses TRBV10-3 and TRBJ2-7; 9 bases agree with TRBD1. The germline CDR1 and CDR2 sequences are ENHRY and SYGVKD. V lost 9 bases to trimming and J lost 3 bases; unmatched junction nucleotides: 9. This CDR3 is built from 14 residues. The CDR3 region has the DNA TGTGCCATTTCTCTCGGGACAGGGAACTACGAGCAGTACTTC. Translating it yields CAISLGTGNYEQYF.

As DNA, the CDR3 is TGTGCCAGCAAAAGGACAGGGGCAATCCAAGAGACCCAGTACTTC. This gives the protein CASKRTGAIQETQYF. The rearrangement uses TRBV6-5 and TRBJ2-5, with TRBD1 identical over 9 bases. Unmatched junction bases numbered 7, after V lost 7 bases and J lost 1 base. This CDR3 has 15 residues. CDR1 is MNHEY and CDR2 is SVGAGI in the germline V gene.

The J gene is TRBJ2-7, the V gene TRBV6-5; 12 bases are shared with TRBD2. This CDR3 region has 12 residues. CDR1 MNHEY and CDR2 SVGAGI come from the germline V gene. V trimming: 10 bases; J trimming: 5 bases; junction bases outside the gene matches: 3. CDR3 in DNA: TGTGCCACCAGACTAGCGGGGGACGAGCAGTACTTC. Its protein product is CATRLAGDEQYF.

The chain is built from TRBV15 and TRBJ2-4; TRBD2 is a possible D gene (5 bases). This CDR3 region has 13 residues. Per germline, CDR1 LNHNV and CDR2 YYDKDF (reference sequence). V was cut by 5 bases and J by 4 bases, with 9 bases left in between. CDR3 in amino acids: CATSAGPKNIQYF. CDR3 in DNA: TGTGCCACCAGCGCGGGCCCAAAAAACATTCAGTACTTC. Complete variable domain (other parts from reference TRBV15 and TRBJ2-4): DAMVIQNPRYQVTQFGKPVTLSCSQTLNHNVMYWYQQKSSQAPKLLFHYYDKDFNNEADTPDNFQSRRPNTSFCFLDIRSPGLGDTAMYLCATSAGPKNIQYFGAGTRLSVL.

The gene calls are TRBV12-3 or TRBV12-4 and TRBJ1-6; D remains unclear. This CDR3 contains 12 residues. Trimming shortened V by 6 bases and J by 13 bases, and 13 bases separated the two germline ends. The chain's CDR3 is CASRRTSPPLHF. CDR3 DNA sequence: TGTGCCAGCAGACGTACCAGTCCCCCCCTCCACTTT.